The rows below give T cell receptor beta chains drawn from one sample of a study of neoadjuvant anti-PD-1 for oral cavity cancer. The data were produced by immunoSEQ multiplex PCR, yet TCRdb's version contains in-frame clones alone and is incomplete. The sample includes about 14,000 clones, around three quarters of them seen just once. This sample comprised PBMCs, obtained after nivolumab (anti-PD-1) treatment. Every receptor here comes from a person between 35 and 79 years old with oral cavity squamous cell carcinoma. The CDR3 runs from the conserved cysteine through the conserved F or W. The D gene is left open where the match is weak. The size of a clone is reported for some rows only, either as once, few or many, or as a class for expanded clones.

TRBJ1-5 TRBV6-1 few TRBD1 TGTGCCAGCAGCGCCGACAGGGGGAGATATCAGCCCCAGCATTTT CASSADRGRYQPQHF
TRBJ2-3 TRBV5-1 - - TGCGCCAGCAGCCGTGGAGGGGCGGGACACACAGATACGCAGTATTTT CASSRGGAGHTDTQYF
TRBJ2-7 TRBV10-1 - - TGCGCCAGCAGTGGAGATCCGCTGGTGCAGTACTTC CASSGDPLVQYF
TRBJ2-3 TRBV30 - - TGTGCCTGGAGTGTAAGGGTCGGGTTCACAGATACGCAGTATTTT CAWSVRVGFTDTQYF
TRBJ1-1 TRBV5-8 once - TGTGCCAGCAGGCGCCGGGGCGGAATGAACACTGAAGCTTTCTTT CASRRRGGMNTEAFF
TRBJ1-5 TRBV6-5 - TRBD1 TGTGCCAGCAGCCCAGAGGGACAGGGACGTCAGCCCCAGCATTTT CASSPEGQGRQPQHF
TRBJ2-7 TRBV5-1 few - TGCGCCAGCAGCGAGGGGAGCTCCTACGAGCAGTACTTC CASSEGSSYEQYF
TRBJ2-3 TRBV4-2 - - TGTGCCAGCAGCCTGAACAAGGAAGATACGCAGTATTTT CASSLNKEDTQYF
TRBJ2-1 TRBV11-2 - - TGTGCCAGCAGCTCCAGGGTTTCCTACAATGAGCAGTTCTTC CASSSRVSYNEQFF
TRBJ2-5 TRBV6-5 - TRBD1 TGTGCCAGCAGACAGGGGGAGACCCAGTACTTC CASRQGETQYF
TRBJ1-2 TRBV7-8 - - TGTGCCAGCAGCCCTCTCCAGGGAGTCTATGGCTACACCTTC CASSPLQGVYGYTF
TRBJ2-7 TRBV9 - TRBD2 TGTGCCAGCAGCGCCACTAGCGGGGGGACCTACGAGCAGTACTTC CASSATSGGTYEQYF
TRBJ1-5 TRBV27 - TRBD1 TGTGCCAGCAGTTTACGCAGGGGGCTGCAGCCCCAGCATTTT CASSLRRGLQPQHF
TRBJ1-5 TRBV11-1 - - TGTGCCAGCAGCTTATCCGGGGGCAATCAGCCCCAGCATTTT CASSLSGGNQPQHF
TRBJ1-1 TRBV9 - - TGTGCCAGCAGCGTAGAGGGCTGGGGCAACACTGAAGCTTTCTTT CASSVEGWGNTEAFF
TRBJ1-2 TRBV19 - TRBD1 TGTGCCAGTAGTAAAAGACAGGGGCCTGCTAACTATGGCTACACCTTC CASSKRQGPANYGYTF
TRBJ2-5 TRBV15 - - TGTGCCACCAGCAGAGATCGAGCGGACCCAGAGACCCAGTACTTC CATSRDRADPETQYF
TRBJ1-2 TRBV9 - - TGTGCCAGCAGCGTATACAGAGACTATGGCTACACCTTC CASSVYRDYGYTF
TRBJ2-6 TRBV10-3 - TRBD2 TGTGCCATCGGGGGAGGGGAAGCCTCTGGGGCCAACGTCCTGACTTTC CAIGGGEASGANVLTF
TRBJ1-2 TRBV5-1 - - TGCGCCAGCAGCTTGGTTTTGGGTTATTATGGCTACACCTTC CASSLVLGYYGYTF
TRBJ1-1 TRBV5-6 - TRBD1 TGTGCCAGCAGCCAAAACCTGGACAGGGGGAACACTGAAGCTTTCTTT CASSQNLDRGNTEAFF
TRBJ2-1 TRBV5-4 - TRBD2 TGTGCCAGCAGCCCAAAAGCGGGGACCTCCTACAATGAGCAGTTCTTC CASSPKAGTSYNEQFF
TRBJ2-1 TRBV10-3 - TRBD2 TGTGCCATCAGTGCAAGCGTAACAGGACTAGCGGGAAGCAATGAGCAGTTCTTC CAISASVTGLAGSNEQFF
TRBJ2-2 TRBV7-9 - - TGTGCCAGCACCAGAAGGGGGAGCACCGGGGAGCTGTTTTTT CASTRRGSTGELFF
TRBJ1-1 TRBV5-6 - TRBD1 TGTGCCAGCAGTTCACTTCGGGACAGAATGAACACTGAAGCTTTCTTT CASSSLRDRMNTEAFF
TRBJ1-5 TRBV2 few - TGTGCCAGCAGTGGGGGAGGATTACAGCCCCAGCATTTT CASSGGGLQPQHF
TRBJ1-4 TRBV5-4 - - TGTGCCAGCAGCTTACGACAGACCCCTGGAAAACTGTTTTTT CASSLRQTPGKLFF
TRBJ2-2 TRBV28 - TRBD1 TGTGCCAGCAGAGAACCGGGACAGGGTAACACCGGGGAGCTGTTTTTT CASREPGQGNTGELFF
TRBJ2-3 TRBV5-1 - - TGCGCCAGCAGCACCCAGCCAACGCCAGATACGCAGTATTTT CASSTQPTPDTQYF
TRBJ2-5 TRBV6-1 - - TGTGCCAGCAGTGCCAGGGGGGAAGAGACCCAGTACTTC CASSARGEETQYF
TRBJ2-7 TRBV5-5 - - TGTGCCAGCAGCTTGGGGGCAGGGTTATTTTACGAGCAGTACTTC CASSLGAGLFYEQYF
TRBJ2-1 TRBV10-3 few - TGTGCCATCAGTGGGAGTGGCGCGCGGAGCTCCTACAATGAGCAGTTCTTC CAISGSGARSSYNEQFF
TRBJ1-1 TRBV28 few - TGTGCCAGCAGTTTCAGCTTAGGGGGGAACACTGAAGCTTTCTTT CASSFSLGGNTEAFF
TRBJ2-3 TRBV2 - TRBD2 TGTGCCAGCAGTCGGGAGGTTAAAGATACGCAGTATTTT CASSREVKDTQYF
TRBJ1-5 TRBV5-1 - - TGCGCCAGCAGCATTGGAGCCAATCAGCCCCAGCATTTT CASSIGANQPQHF
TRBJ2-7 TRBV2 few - TGTGCCAGCAGTGAGTGGTACGCATACGAGCAGTACTTC CASSEWYAYEQYF
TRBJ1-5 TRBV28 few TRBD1 TGTGCCAGCAGTTCTCTCCGACGGGACAGACGGCTTAATCAGCCCCAGCATTTT CASSSLRRDRRLNQPQHF
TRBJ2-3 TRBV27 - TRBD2 TGTGCCAGCTTCGGGGGGAGGACAGATACGCAGTATTTT CASFGGRTDTQYF
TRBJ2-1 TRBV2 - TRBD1 TGTGCCATAAAAATAGGGGGCGATGAGCAGTTCTTC CAIKIGGDEQFF
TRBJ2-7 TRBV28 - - TGTGCCAGCAGTCCCTTTGGGAAGGGCTACGAGCAGTACTTC CASSPFGKGYEQYF
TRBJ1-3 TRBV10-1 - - TGCGCCAGCAGTGAGTCTCTGGGGAGAGGAAACACCATATATTTT CASSESLGRGNTIYF
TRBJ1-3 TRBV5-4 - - TGTGCCAGCAGCTCGGACCAGAACACCATATATTTT CASSSDQNTIYF
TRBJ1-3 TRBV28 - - TGTGCCAGCAGACTCGACAGTCTAAACACCATATATTTT CASRLDSLNTIYF
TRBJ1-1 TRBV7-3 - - TGTGCCAGCAGCTTGACACTGAACACTGAAGCTTTCTTT CASSLTLNTEAFF
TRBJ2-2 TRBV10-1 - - TGCGCCAGCAGTGAAGGGGGTGCGAACACCGGGGAGCTGTTTTTT CASSEGGANTGELFF
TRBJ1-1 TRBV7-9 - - TGTGCCAGCAGTCCGTCAGGGTGGGAGACTGAAGCTTTCTTT CASSPSGWETEAFF
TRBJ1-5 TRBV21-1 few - TGTGCCAGCAGCAAAGCGAGGACGACGAACAGCAATCAGCCCCAGCATTTT CASSKARTTNSNQPQHF
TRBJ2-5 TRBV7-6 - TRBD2 TGTGCCAGCAGCTTACTCGGGTGGTCTAGCGGGGCCTTTCAAGAGACCCAGTACTTC CASSLLGWSSGAFQETQYF
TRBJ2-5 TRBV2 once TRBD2 TGTGCCAGCACCTGGACTAGCGGGAGGCTGGGGCAAGAGACCCAGTACTTC CASTWTSGRLGQETQYF
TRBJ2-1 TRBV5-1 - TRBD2 TGCGCCAGCAGCCGGACTAGCGGGGATTACAATGAGCAGTTCTTC CASSRTSGDYNEQFF
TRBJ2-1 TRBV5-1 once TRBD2 TGCGCCAGCAGCTTGGCCCTAAGAGCGGGAGTAGGAGCGAATGAGCAGTTCTTC CASSLALRAGVGANEQFF
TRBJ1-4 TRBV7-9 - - TGTGCCAGCAGCTTAGGGACGGGGGGCGAGAATGGAAAACTGTTTTTT CASSLGTGGENGKLFF
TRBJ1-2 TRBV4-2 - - TGTGCCAGCAGCCAAGATTACGGGGGGGCTAACTATGGCTACACCTTC CASSQDYGGANYGYTF
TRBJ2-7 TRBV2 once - TGTGCCAGCAGTTACTCCACCTACGAGCAGTACTTC CASSYSTYEQYF